This T cell receptor beta chain was identified in a study of blood T cell repertoires in COVID-19. Study in general: The samples span acute and convalescent COVID-19 from the United States, Italy and Spain. The analysed material was cDNA or gDNA that came from T cells, B-cell-depleted T cells, or PBMCs.

Germline V gives CDR1 SGHAT, CDR2 FQNNGV. Trimming took 1 base from V and 2 from J; bases not matched to a gene: 6. The CDR3 loop spans 19 amino acids. As originally analysed: Nucleated cell number was recorded as an estimate derived from reference gene primer amplification. Method: immunoSEQ multiplex PCR; TCRdb's copy keeps in-frame clones and lacks some. V and J calls plus clone size are reproduced from that table; the DNA served to infer D and trimming. The sample includes around 95,000 clones, about nine tenths of them seen just once. The TCR originated in a man in his fifties with acute or convalescent COVID-19. The chain is built from TRBV11-2 and TRBJ2-6, with 12 positions matching TRBD1. Specimen: peripheral blood. CDR3 nucleotide sequence: TGTGCCAGCAGCTTAGGGGACAGGGGGCCGAGGGCTGGGGCCAACGTCCTGACTTTC. This translates into CASSLGDRGPRAGANVLTF. The full variable domain, rest sourced from reference TRBV11-2 and TRBJ2-6, is EAGVAQSPRYKIIEKRQSVAFWCNPISGHATLYWYQQILGQGPKLLIQFQNNGVVDDSQLPKDRFSAERLKGVDSTLKIQPAKLEDSAVYLCASSLGDRGPRAGANVLTFGAGSRLTVL.